This is a list of T cell receptor beta chains from one sample in a study of blood T cell repertoires in COVID-19. Sequenced by immunoSEQ multiplex PCR; TCRdb stores in-frame clones only, minus some. This table holds 130,000 or so clones, 88% found once. Sequencing used peripheral blood. These receptors were taken from a human donor in a cohort sampled during active COVID-19. Each CDR3 is given without its conserved first and last residue.

J gene: TRBJ1-1
V gene: TRBV19
CDR3 protein: ASSVVEGLKVAF

J gene: TRBJ2-1
V gene: TRBV5-1
CDR3 protein: ASSLPSGGDNEQF

J gene: TRBJ2-7
V gene: TRBV5-1
CDR3 protein: ASSLDTNYEQY

J gene: TRBJ1-6
V gene: TRBV6-5
CDR3 protein: ASSPRTANSPLH

J gene: TRBJ1-5
V gene: TRBV12-3/TRBV12-4
CDR3 protein: ASQQGSGQPQH

J gene: TRBJ2-7
V gene: TRBV11-2
CDR3 protein: ASSLQEQY

J gene: TRBJ2-3
V gene: TRBV2
CDR3 protein: ASSPQSGVDTQY

J gene: TRBJ2-1
V gene: TRBV28
CDR3 protein: ASSFARYEQF

J gene: TRBJ1-2
V gene: TRBV2
CDR3 protein: ASSPQGLANYGYT

J gene: TRBJ1-5
V gene: TRBV6-6
CDR3 protein: ASSLGRNQPQH

J gene: TRBJ1-5
V gene: TRBV18
CDR3 protein: ASSPSGGTQPQH

J gene: TRBJ1-5
V gene: TRBV7-2
CDR3 protein: ASSLGPGGQPQH

J gene: TRBJ2-7
V gene: TRBV7-9
CDR3 protein: ASSPRGEQY

J gene: TRBJ1-2
V gene: TRBV7-9
CDR3 protein: ASSLGGNQFNYGYT

J gene: TRBJ2-7
V gene: TRBV5-6
CDR3 protein: ASSLPGQGAEGEQY

J gene: TRBJ1-5
V gene: TRBV19
CDR3 protein: ASSRGSAGSNQPQH

J gene: TRBJ1-6
V gene: TRBV9
CDR3 protein: ATARDSKEGSPLH

J gene: TRBJ2-3
V gene: TRBV28
CDR3 protein: ASRLIAGAPSEDTQY

J gene: TRBJ1-1
V gene: TRBV6-5
CDR3 protein: ASSIMRGTEAF

J gene: TRBJ2-1
V gene: TRBV6-2/TRBV6-3
CDR3 protein: ASSSLAGNSYNEQF

J gene: TRBJ2-2
V gene: TRBV5-1
CDR3 protein: ASSWTSTGELF

J gene: TRBJ2-1
V gene: TRBV4-1
CDR3 protein: ASRGSGSNEQF

J gene: TRBJ1-1
V gene: TRBV5-1
CDR3 protein: ASSPREGGIAF

J gene: TRBJ2-3
V gene: TRBV27
CDR3 protein: ASSPLLSGGALDTQY

J gene: TRBJ2-3
V gene: TRBV2
CDR3 protein: ASILGAGGRTDTQY

J gene: TRBJ1-2
V gene: TRBV5-1
CDR3 protein: ASSLGTGIGYT

J gene: TRBJ1-3
V gene: TRBV5-6
CDR3 protein: ASSPGRAGHTSGNTIY

J gene: TRBJ1-2
V gene: TRBV12-3/TRBV12-4
CDR3 protein: ASSLGRDHGYT

J gene: TRBJ1-1
V gene: TRBV5-6
CDR3 protein: ASSYGVLTEAF

J gene: TRBJ2-7
V gene: TRBV7-2
CDR3 protein: ASSLAQTPFPQY

J gene: TRBJ2-3
V gene: TRBV7-7
CDR3 protein: ASGNSLADTQY

J gene: TRBJ2-1
V gene: TRBV3-1/TRBV3-2
CDR3 protein: ASSHREAGGGGNEQF

J gene: TRBJ1-3
V gene: TRBV10-3
CDR3 protein: ATGDWTIY

J gene: TRBJ1-2
V gene: TRBV5-4
CDR3 protein: ASRGEGYYYGYT

J gene: TRBJ1-2
V gene: TRBV10-3
CDR3 protein: AIAGGPNANYGYT

J gene: TRBJ2-5
V gene: TRBV6-1
CDR3 protein: ASSEGDRHQETQY

J gene: TRBJ2-7
V gene: TRBV19
CDR3 protein: ASSRGPTYEQY

J gene: TRBJ2-5
V gene: TRBV5-4
CDR3 protein: ASSLASKDRVTQY

J gene: TRBJ1-5
V gene: TRBV5-1
CDR3 protein: ASSEGTANQPQH

J gene: TRBJ1-1
V gene: TRBV4-1
CDR3 protein: ASSQTPGQKNTEAF

J gene: TRBJ1-1
V gene: TRBV13
CDR3 protein: ASSPRTRGAF

J gene: TRBJ2-7
V gene: TRBV3-1/TRBV3-2
CDR3 protein: ASSHTFSGRASYEQY

J gene: TRBJ1-2
V gene: TRBV6-5
CDR3 protein: ASNRGIGYGYT

J gene: TRBJ2-6
V gene: TRBV30
CDR3 protein: AWSVLTGANVLT

J gene: TRBJ2-5
V gene: TRBV18
CDR3 protein: ASSPPGGPETQY

J gene: TRBJ2-1
V gene: TRBV3-1/TRBV3-2
CDR3 protein: ASRHTGLAGIEQF

J gene: TRBJ1-3
V gene: TRBV28
CDR3 protein: ASRPWGVSGNTIY

J gene: TRBJ2-7
V gene: TRBV6-6
CDR3 protein: ASSYVTSGVSYEQY

J gene: TRBJ2-7
V gene: TRBV10-2
CDR3 protein: ASRAEVGGDHEQY

J gene: TRBJ2-7
V gene: TRBV19
CDR3 protein: ASSISLRQGTSYEQY